What follows is one T cell receptor (beta chain) and its context. This clonotype was seen repeatedly, ten times or more. The specificity of this receptor is unknown. Base qualities are not provided; no much larger clone lies one nucleotide away. Libraries came from RACE. The listed sequencing device is NextSeq 500. Library preparation attached unique molecular identifiers to individual cDNA molecules for quantitative, reproducible TCR counting. For every blood RNA sample, sequencing covered both the TCR alpha and TCR beta chains. Concerning the study's data processing: Samples had a median of roughly 87,000 TCRs, with a range from about 23,224 to 700,000. V, J and CDR3 annotation of the TCR reads was performed with the Decombinator software suite. Every sample was subsampled to the same number of TCRs (28,000) for the PS versus PT1 abundance plots. TCRs were defined as expanded if absent before sensitization and observed at least eight times at the 2-week time point. In TCRdb, the public reads were trimmed at Q25 with fastp and aligned with MiXCR, with productive beta chains retained. For every CDR3 protein sequence, its rows merge into one entry that carries the most common genes and DNA. The V and J calls follow TCRdb's processing rather than the paper's. Within this sample are some 300,000 distinct CDR3 sequences, with roughly 6% of them counted one time only. Of the sample, over 6.5% is held by the ten largest clones.

The data stem from a study of human T cells and chemical hapten exposure (dated by TCRdb to the early 2020s). For the study in its entirety: For sensitization, 2% DPC in acetone was applied to a 2 cm by 2 cm area of upper inner arm skin. Throughout the study period of about 23 weeks, patients also received therapeutic DPC doses to the scalp every week. Patch testing on the upper back used Finn chambers containing 0.01% DPC, with scoring done after 6 days according to International Contact Dermatitis Research Group standards. The patient cohort, mostly female, included alopecia areata with under or over 50% scalp involvement, alopecia totalis and alopecia universalis. The libraries were sequenced as a pool, and the TCR yield per sample differed mostly because of small variations in library volumes within the pool. Peripheral blood TCR repertoire changes were tracked in vivo in alopecia patients during primary and secondary sensitization to the hapten diphenylcyclopropenone (DPC). Patient blood was sampled pre-sensitization (week 0) and at 2, 6 and about 24 weeks after DPC sensitization. Approximately 28 alopecia patients provided blood for TCR sequencing at one to four time points (pre-sensitization, 2, 6 and 24 weeks). Summary of the overall study and its limitations: Repeated subsampling changed both the strength of the expansion versus patch-test correlation and the threshold at which the correlation became significant. The number of PT1 expanded TCRs positively correlated with patch test score, significant at thresholds 8, 16 and 32 but not 4. DPC sensitization did not change the number of TCRs with a frequency above 1 in 1000, and there was no evidence of changes in global repertoire structure. Because all patients had alopecia, a presumed autoimmune disease, the immune response of the patients might differ from that of healthy individuals. Significantly more large CDR3 similarity clusters were formed by expanded TCRs than by pre-sensitization or healthy control sets, consistent with antigen-driven responses.

The label giving this sample's time point can be read as: pre-sensitization, week 0. Per the publication, the treatment or condition label means: therapeutic diphenylcyclopropenone sensitization with weekly scalp DPC. At every patch-test visit, the blood draw took place before the patch test was put on. To be eligible, patients had to be aged 18 to 70, diagnosed with alopecia and judged suitable for DPC therapy, while pregnant patients were excluded. Unfractionated whole blood was collected in Tempus Blood RNA tubes, and total RNA was extracted from that blood. Sequenced here: whole blood, sampled in connection with sensitization to the hapten diphenylcyclopropenone (DPC). This sequence was found in a woman aged 18-29 years with alopecia areata. Some clones in this sample may be carry-over from other donors' samples.

The CDR3 reads CASSASGHLKETQYF. The nucleotide sequence reads as follows: TGTGCCAGCAGCGCCTCAGGACACCTCAAAGAGACCCAGTACTTC. Recombination connected TRBV7-2 to TRBJ2-5; the D segment could be TRBD1, given 5 matching bases. CDR1 and CDR2 are drawn from the germline V gene: SGHTA, FQGNSA. The junction shows trimming of 5 bases on V and 3 bases on J, plus 16 bases between the germline ends. Measured from the cysteine to the phenylalanine, the CDR3 is 15 residues long. Left in the record is the CDR3 DNA by itself, 45 bases read in frame from the first base. The CDR3 plus the reference TRBV7-2 and TRBJ2-5 genes for the other parts give the full variable domain: GAGVSQSPSNKVTEKGKDVELRCDPISGHTALYWYRQSLGQGLEFLIYFQGNSAPDKSGLPSDRFSAERTGGSVSTLTIQRTQQEDSAVYLCASSASGHLKETQYFGPGTRLLVL.